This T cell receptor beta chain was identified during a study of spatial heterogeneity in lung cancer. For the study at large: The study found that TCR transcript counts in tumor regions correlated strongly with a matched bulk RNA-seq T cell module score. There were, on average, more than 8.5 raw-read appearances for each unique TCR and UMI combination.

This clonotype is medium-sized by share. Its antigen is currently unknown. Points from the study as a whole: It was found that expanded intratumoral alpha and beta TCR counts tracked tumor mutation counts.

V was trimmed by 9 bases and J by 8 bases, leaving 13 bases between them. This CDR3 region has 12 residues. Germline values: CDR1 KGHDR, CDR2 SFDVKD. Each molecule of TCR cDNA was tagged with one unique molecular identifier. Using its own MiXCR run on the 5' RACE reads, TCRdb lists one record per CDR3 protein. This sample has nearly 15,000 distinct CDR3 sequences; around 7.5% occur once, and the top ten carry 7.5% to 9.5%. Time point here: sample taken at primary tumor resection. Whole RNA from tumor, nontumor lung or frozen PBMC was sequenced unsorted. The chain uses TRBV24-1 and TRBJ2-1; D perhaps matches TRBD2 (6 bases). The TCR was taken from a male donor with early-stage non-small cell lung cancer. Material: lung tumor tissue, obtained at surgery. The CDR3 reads CATGGPLDEQFF. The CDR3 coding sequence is TGTGCCACCGGAGGGCCACTCGATGAGCAGTTCTTC.